This entry features one TCR beta chain sequence. Its antigen is undetermined. This specimen comes from a study of cytomegalovirus exposure and HLA in healthy donors. Whole-study findings and limits: The listing of roughly 160 TCR beta chains classed them as cytomegalovirus-associated. Later on, an analysis showed TCR association rates differing by HLA locus, with DRB1 the most and HLA-C the fewest.

The PCR used 60 Vbeta and 13 Jbeta primers. Produced via immunoSEQ multiplex PCR; TCRdb's table is partial and in-frame only. Counted here are about 190,000 clones, roughly 78% occurring once; the ten biggest clones make up under 0.85%. V lost 1 base to trimming and J lost 3 bases, with 19 bases between them. CDR3 length: 17 residues. Germline CDR1 SGHNT, CDR2 YENEEA. V is TRBV11-3 and J is TRBJ2-7; tentatively, D is TRBD1 (5 bases). Source material: PBMCs. The sequence was obtained from a boy aged 5-17 years in good health and CMV-seronegative. CDR3 sequence: CASSLGPGAEPCYEQYF. For the CDR3, the DNA is TGTGCCAGCAGCTTAGGTCCTGGGGCGGAACCCTGCTACGAGCAGTACTTC.